The source of this T cell receptor (beta chain) is a study of shared clonotypes between healthy human individuals. This clone was found once. Antigen: not known. CDR1 SEHNR and CDR2 FQNEAQ come from the germline V gene (reference sequence). The CDR3 has 13 amino acids. V dropped 8 bases and J dropped 2 bases, with 10 bases sitting between them. The protocol was immunoSEQ multiplex PCR, while the TCRdb copy is restricted to in-frame clones and leaves out a portion. In the table there are approximately 1.5 million clones, about 98.5% of which are singletons. Notes on the study in general: Naive subsets generally exceeded memory subsets in estimated richness. It was the few donors that limited the genetic and exposure-history diversity represented. Clonotype sharing among donors, it was expected, would be affected by sequencing depth.

The V and J genes are TRBV7-9 and TRBJ1-5, with D tentatively TRBD1 (6 bases). The TCR sequence derives from a man younger than 40 in good health. Sequenced input: naive CD4+ T cells sorted from blood. Subset specified: CD45RA+ positively selected. This chain's CDR3 is CASGGQGNQPQHF. CDR3 nucleotide sequence: TGTGCCAGCGGGGGGCAGGGCAATCAGCCCCAGCATTTT.